The 5 T cell receptor beta chains in this list originate from one sample, sequenced in a study of blood T cell repertoires in COVID-19. Measured with immunoSEQ multiplex PCR; TCRdb has only the in-frame clones, and not every one. The sample lists tens of thousands of clones, about 80% occurring once. The source material was peripheral blood. The source is a man aged 25-45 years with COVID-19, enrolled during active disease.

This chain connects TRBV27 to TRBJ1-1; the D gene is possibly TRBD1 (5 bases). V was pared by 6 bases and J by 1 base, with 12 bases between. The germline V gene has CDR1 MNHEY and CDR2 SMNVEV (reference sequence). CDR3 length: 14 residues. CDR3 in DNA: TGTGCCAGCAGAGGGGCGGAACCGAACACTGAAGCTTTCTTT. Translated: CASRGAEPNTEAFF.

The rearrangement uses TRBV6-5 and TRBJ1-1; TRBD1 matches at 8 bases. CDR1 and CDR2 from the germline V gene are MNHEY and SVGAGI. This CDR3 has 15 amino acids. The junction had 7 bases not matched to a gene; V was cut back by 4 bases and J by 3 bases. As DNA, the CDR3 is TGTGCCAGCAGTTTTGACAGGGGACTGTACACTGAAGCTTTCTTT. Translation: CASSFDRGLYTEAFF.

V gene TRBV10-3 combines with J gene TRBJ2-5, with 7 positions matching TRBD2. Trimming took 6 bases from V and 5 from J; bases not matched to a gene: 12. CDR3 length: 15 residues. Germline assignment: CDR1 ENHRY and CDR2 SYGVKD. Written as DNA, the CDR3 is TGTGCCATCAGACCATCCGCCGGGGGAGGGGAGACCCAGTACTTC. Translation: CAIRPSAGGGETQYF.

The chain combines TRBV7-3 with TRBJ2-3; 9 bases line up with TRBD1. V shed 5 bases and J 4 bases; nucleotides not matched to a gene: 7. The CDR3 covers 15 residues. The germline V gene has CDR1 SGHTA and CDR2 FQGTGA. The CDR3 reads CASSPQGALADTQYF. The CDR3 DNA reads TGTGCCAGCAGCCCACAGGGGGCGCTGGCAGATACGCAGTATTTT.

This chain's CDR3 is CASSFIAGLNNEQFF. In DNA form, the CDR3 reads TGTGCCAGCAGCTTCATAGCGGGTCTTAACAATGAGCAGTTCTTC. This chain links TRBV11-2 with TRBJ2-1; 7 nucleotides line up with TRBD2. Looked up from germline, CDR1 is SGHAT and CDR2 is FQNNGV. This CDR3 is built from 15 residues. The trim removed 3 bases at V and 5 bases at J, leaving 7 bases unmatched.